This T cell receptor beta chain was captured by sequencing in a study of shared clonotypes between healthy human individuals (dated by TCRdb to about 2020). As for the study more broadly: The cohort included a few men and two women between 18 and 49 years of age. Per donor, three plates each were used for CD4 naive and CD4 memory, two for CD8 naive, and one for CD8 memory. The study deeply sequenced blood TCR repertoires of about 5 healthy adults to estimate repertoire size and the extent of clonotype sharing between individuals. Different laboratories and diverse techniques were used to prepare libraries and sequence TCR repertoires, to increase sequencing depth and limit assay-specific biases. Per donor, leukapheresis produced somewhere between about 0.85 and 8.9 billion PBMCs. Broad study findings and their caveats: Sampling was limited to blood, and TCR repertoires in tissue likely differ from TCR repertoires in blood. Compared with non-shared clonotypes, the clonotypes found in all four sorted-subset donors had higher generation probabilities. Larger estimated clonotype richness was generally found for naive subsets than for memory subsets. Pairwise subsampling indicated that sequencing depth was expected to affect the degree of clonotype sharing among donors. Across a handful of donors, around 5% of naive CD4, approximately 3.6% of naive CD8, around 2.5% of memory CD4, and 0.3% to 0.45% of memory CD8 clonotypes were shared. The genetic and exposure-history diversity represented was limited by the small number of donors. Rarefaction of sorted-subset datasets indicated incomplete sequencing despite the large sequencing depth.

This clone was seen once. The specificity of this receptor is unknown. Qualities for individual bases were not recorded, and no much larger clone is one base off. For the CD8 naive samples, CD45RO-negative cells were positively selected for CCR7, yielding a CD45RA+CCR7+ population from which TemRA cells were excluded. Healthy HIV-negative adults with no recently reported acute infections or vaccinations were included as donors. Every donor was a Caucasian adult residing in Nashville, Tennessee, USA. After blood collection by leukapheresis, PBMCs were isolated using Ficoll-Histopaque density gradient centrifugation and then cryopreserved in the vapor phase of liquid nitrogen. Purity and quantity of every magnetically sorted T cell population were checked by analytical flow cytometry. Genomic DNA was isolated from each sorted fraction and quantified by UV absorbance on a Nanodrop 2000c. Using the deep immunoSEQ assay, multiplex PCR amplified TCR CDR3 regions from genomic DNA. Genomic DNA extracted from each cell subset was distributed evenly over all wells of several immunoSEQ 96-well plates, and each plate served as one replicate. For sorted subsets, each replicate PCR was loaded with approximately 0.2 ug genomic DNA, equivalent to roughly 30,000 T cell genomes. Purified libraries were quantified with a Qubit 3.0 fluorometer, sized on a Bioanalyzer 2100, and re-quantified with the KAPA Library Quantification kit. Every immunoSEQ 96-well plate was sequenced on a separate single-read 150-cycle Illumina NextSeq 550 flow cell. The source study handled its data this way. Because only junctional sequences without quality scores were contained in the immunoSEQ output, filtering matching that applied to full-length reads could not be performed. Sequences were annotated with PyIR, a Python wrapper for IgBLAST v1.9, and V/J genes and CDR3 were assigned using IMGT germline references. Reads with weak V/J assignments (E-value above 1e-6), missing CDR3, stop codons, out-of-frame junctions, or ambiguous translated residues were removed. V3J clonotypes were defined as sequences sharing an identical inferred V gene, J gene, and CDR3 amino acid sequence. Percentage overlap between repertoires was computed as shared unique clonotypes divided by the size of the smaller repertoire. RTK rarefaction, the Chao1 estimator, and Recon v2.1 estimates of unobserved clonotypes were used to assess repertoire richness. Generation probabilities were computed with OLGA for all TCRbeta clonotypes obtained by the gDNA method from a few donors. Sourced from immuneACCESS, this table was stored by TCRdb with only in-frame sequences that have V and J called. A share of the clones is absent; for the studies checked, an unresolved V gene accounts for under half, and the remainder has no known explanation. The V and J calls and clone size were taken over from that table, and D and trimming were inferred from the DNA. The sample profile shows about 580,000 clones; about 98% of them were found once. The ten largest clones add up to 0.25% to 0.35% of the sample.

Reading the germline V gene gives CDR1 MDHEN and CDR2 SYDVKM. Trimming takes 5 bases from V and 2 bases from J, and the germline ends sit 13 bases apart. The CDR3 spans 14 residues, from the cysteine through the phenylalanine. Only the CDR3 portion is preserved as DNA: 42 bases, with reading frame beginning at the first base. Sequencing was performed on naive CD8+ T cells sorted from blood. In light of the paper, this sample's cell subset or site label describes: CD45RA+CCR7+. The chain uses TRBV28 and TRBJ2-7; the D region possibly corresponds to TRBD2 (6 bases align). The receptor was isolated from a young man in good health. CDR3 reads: CASSPLARTYEQYF. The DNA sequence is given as TGTGCCAGCAGTCCCCTAGCGAGGACCTACGAGCAGTACTTC. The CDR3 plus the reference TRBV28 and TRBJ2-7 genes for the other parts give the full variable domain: DVKVTQSSRYLVKRTGEKVFLECVQDMDHENMFWYRQDPGLGLRLIYFSYDVKMKEKGDIPEGYSVSREKKERFSLILESASTNQTSMYLCASSPLARTYEQYFGPGTRLTVT.